This T cell receptor (beta chain) was identified in a study of beta chain features in type 1 diabetes. To note about this clone: Its antigen remains unidentified.

Whole-study findings and limits: Within each of all four CD4+ subsets, Type 1 diabetes patients had TCRB CDR3s that were moderately but significantly shorter.

Reverse transcribing all isolated RNA meant expressed TCRB transcripts were sequenced. Sequencing was performed with immunoSEQ multiplex PCR; in TCRdb, only in-frame clones are kept and a portion is missing. The sample holds under 300,000 clones, about a fifth seen once. The sequencing sample was made of naive CD4+ T cells from blood. This TCR came from a woman aged 40 to 50 with type 1 diabetes.

The CDR3 spells CASSVAGGSTQYF. CDR3 nucleotide sequence: TGTGCCAGCAGCGTAGCAGGCGGGAGTACGCAGTATTTT. V usage is TRBV9 and J usage is TRBJ2-3, with TRBD2 matching over 7 bases. This CDR3 has 13 residues. The trim removed 0 bases at V and 8 bases at J, leaving 3 bases unmatched. Germline assignment: CDR1 SGDLS and CDR2 YYNGEE.